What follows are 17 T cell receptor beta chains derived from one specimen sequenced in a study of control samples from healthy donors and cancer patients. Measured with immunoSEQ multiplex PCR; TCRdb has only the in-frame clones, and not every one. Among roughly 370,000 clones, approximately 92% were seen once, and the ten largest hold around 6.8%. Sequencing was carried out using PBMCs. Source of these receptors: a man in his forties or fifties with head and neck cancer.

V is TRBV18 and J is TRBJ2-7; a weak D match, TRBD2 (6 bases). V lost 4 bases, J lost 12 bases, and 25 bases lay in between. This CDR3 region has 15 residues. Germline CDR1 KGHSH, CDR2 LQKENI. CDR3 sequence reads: CASSQSGSGLSNTYF. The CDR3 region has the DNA TGTGCCAGCTCACAAAGTGGTAGCGGCCTCTCAAATACGTACTTC.

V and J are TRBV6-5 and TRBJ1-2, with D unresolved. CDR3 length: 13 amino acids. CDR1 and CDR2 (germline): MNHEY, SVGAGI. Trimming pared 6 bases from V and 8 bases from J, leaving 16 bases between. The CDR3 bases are TGTGCCAGCAGCCGGGATCTCGGCCGGGGCTACACCTTC. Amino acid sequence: CASSRDLGRGYTF.

The CDR3 DNA reads as TGCGCCAGCAGTGAGTCGAACGTACAGTCCTACGAGCAGTACTTC. This sequence encodes CASSESNVQSYEQYF. This rearrangement joins TRBV10-1 to TRBJ2-7, with D uncertain. The CDR3 contains 15 residues. V gave up 0 bases and J gave up 1 base, with 10 bases separating them. CDR1 and CDR2 from the germline V gene are WNHNN and SYGVQD (reference sequence).

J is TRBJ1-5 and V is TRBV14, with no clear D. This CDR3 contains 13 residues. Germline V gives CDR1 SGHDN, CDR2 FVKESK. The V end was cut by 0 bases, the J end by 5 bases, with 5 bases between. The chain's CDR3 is CASSQDTDQPQHF. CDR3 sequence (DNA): TGTGCCAGCAGCCAAGATACTGATCAGCCCCAGCATTTT.

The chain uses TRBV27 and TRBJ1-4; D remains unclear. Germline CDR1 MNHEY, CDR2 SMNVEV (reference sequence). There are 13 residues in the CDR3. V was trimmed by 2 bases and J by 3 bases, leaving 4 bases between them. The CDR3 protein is CASSLRPNEKLFF. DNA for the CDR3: TGTGCCAGCAGTTTACGCCCTAATGAAAAACTGTTTTTT.

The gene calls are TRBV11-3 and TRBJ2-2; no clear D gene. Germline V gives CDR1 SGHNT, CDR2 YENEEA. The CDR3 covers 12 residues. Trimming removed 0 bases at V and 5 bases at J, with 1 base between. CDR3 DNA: TGTGCCAGCAGCTTAGAGACCGGGGAGCTGTTTTTT. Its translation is CASSLETGELFF.

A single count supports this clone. The CDR3 DNA follows: TGTGCCACCAGCCGGAGAAAGGAAGGGCAGGGGGCATCTGGGCCCCAGCATTTT. Residues: CATSRRKEGQGASGPQHF. The chain combines TRBV15 with TRBJ1-5, with 8 bases that match TRBD1. The CDR3 length is 18 residues. After removal of 5 bases from V and 9 bases from J, the junction contained 21 bases not matched to a gene. Germline V lookup: CDR1 LNHNV, CDR2 YYDKDF (reference sequence).

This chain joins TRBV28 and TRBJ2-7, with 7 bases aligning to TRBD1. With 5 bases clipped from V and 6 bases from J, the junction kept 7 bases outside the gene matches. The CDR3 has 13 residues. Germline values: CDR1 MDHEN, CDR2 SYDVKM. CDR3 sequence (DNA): TGTGCCAGCAGTCCAAATGACAGGGCCGAGCAGTACTTC. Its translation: CASSPNDRAEQYF.

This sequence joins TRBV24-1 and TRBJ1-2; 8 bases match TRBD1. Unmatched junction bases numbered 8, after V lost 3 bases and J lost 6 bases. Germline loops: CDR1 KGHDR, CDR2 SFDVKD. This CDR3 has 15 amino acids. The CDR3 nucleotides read TGTGCCACCAGTGATAACAACCAGGGGGCTGATGGCTACACCTTC. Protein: CATSDNNQGADGYTF.

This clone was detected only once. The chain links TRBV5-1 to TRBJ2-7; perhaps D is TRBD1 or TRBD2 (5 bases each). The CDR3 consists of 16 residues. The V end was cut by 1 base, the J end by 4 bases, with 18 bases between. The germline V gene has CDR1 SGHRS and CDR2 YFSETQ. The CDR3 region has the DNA TGCGCCAGCAGCTTGTCGGTTCGGGACGGCACATACGAGCAGTACTTC. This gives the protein CASSLSVRDGTYEQYF.

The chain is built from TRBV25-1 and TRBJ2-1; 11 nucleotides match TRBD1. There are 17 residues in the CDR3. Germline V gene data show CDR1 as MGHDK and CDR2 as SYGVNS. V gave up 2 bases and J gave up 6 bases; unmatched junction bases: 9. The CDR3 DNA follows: TGTGCCAGCAGTGAAACAACCGGGACAGGGGGTGTCAATGAGCAGTTCTTC. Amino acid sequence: CASSETTGTGGVNEQFF. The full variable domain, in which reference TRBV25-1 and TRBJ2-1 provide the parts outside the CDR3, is EADIYQTPRYLVIGTGKKITLECSQTMGHDKMYWYQQDPGMELHLIHYSYGVNSTEKGDLSSESTVSRIRTEHFPLTLESARPSHTSQYLCASSETTGTGGVNEQFFGPGTRLTVL.

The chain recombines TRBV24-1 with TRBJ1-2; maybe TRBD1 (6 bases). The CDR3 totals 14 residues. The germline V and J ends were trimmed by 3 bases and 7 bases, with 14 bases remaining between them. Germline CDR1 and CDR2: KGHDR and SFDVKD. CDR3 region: CATSDVQGFGGYTF. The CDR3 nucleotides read TGTGCCACCAGTGATGTACAGGGATTCGGTGGCTACACCTTC.

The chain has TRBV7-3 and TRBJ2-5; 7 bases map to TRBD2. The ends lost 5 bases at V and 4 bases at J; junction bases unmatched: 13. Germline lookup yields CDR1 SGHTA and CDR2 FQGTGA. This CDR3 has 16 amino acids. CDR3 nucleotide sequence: TGTGCCAGCAGCCCTTATCCGGGCGGGGAGGGAGAGACCCAGTACTTC. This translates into CASSPYPGGEGETQYF.

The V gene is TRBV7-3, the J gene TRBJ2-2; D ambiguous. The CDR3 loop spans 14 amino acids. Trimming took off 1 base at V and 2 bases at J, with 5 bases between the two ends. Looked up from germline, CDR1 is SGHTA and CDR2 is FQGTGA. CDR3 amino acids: CASSLILNTGELFF. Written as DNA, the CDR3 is TGTGCCAGCAGCTTAATACTTAACACCGGGGAGCTGTTTTTT.

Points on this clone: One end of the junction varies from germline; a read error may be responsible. CDR3 residues: CASRLGASPREPQHF. As DNA, the CDR3 is TGCGCCAGCAGGTTGGGGGCTTCGCCCAGGGAGCCCCAGCATTTT. This chain joins TRBV5-1 and TRBJ1-5; tentatively, D is TRBD1 (6 bases). This CDR3 has 15 amino acids. In germline, CDR1 is SGHRS, CDR2 YFSETQ.

CDR3 coding DNA: TGTGCCAGCAGCCCCGGGACAGGGGAACTCCGCTATGGCTACACCTTC. It translates to CASSPGTGELRYGYTF. The chain is built from TRBV5-6 and TRBJ1-2, with TRBD1 matching 10 bases. The V gene's germline CDR1 is SGHDT and CDR2 YYEEEE. The junction had 10 bases not matched to a gene; V was cut back by 4 bases and J by 4 bases. The CDR3 length is 16 residues.

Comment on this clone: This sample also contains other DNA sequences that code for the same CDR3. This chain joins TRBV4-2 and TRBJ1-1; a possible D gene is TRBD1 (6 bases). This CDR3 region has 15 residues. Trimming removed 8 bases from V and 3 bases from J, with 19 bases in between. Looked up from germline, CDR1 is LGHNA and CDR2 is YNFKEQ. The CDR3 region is CASGRGGRLDTEAFF. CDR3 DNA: TGTGCCAGCGGTCGGGGGGGGCGCCTAGACACTGAAGCTTTCTTT.